Following are 20 T cell receptor beta chains from one sample sequenced in a study of T-cell reconstitution after alpha-beta-depleted transplantation in children. The TCRbeta library incorporated unique molecular identifiers. TCRdb fed the PCR reads into MiXCR, producing one record per CDR3 protein. This table has 450,000 to 600,000 distinct CDR3 sequences, about 33% appearing once. The sequencing here drew on PBMCs from the stem cell graft donor, taken from the stem cell graft. These receptors all come from a human donor who donated a stem cell graft to a child with aplastic anemia.

J is TRBJ1-2 and V is TRBV25-1; D uncertain. Germline V gene sequence: CDR1 MGHDK, CDR2 SYGVNS. Trimming left V 8 bases short and J 8 bases short, with 27 bases between. This CDR3 contains 16 residues. Here the CDR3 DNA reads TGTGCCAGCGAATCCCCATTTAAAACTGAGAGTGGCGGCTACACCTTC. Protein: CASESPFKTESGGYTF.

This clonotype occurred a few times. The chain couples TRBV6-2 or TRBV6-3 to TRBJ2-7; weak D call: TRBD1 (5 bases). The CDR3 consists of 13 residues. Germline lookup yields CDR1 MNHEY and CDR2 SVGEGT. V shed 6 bases and J shed 6 bases, with 15 bases lying between them. CDR3 residues: CASRNSRAGEQYV. The CDR3 DNA sequence: TGTGCCAGCAGGAACAGCAGGGCTGGCGAGCAGTACGTC.

The chain combines TRBV4-1 with TRBJ1-1, with D perhaps matching TRBD1 (5 bases). CDR1 is MGHRA and CDR2 is YSYEKL in the germline V gene. This CDR3 region has 12 residues. V was pared by 3 bases and J by 7 bases, with 9 bases between. The CDR3 DNA is TGCGCCAGCAGCCAGGGACGGAATGAAGCTTTCTTT. Translated: CASSQGRNEAFF.

V gene TRBV7-9 combines with J gene TRBJ2-1; D not resolved. The CDR3 length is 13 residues. Germline V gene data show CDR1 as SEHNR and CDR2 as FQNEAQ (reference sequence). V was trimmed by 2 bases and J by 4 bases, leaving 6 bases between them. This CDR3 is CASSLKEYNEQFF. DNA of the CDR3: TGTGCCAGCAGCTTAAAAGAGTACAATGAGCAGTTCTTC.

This clonotype was seen a single time. The chain is built from TRBV6-1 and TRBJ2-1; D is possibly TRBD2 (6 bases). V gave up 5 bases and J gave up 0 bases, with 14 bases separating them. This CDR3 contains 16 residues. Germline CDR1 is MNHNS and CDR2 is SASEGT. The CDR3: CASSPRGRSSYNEQFF. CDR3 coding DNA: TGTGCCAGCAGTCCGCGGGGCCGCAGCTCCTACAATGAGCAGTTCTTC.

This clonotype was picked up a small number of times. The rearrangement links TRBV20-1 to TRBJ2-5; D is perhaps TRBD2 (5 bases). Germline CDR1 reads DFQATT; CDR2 reads SNEGSKA (reference sequence). V was trimmed by 7 bases and J by 1 base, leaving 19 bases between them. The CDR3 contains 15 residues. CDR3 sequence reads: CSVSRSGHFQETQYF. CDR3 nucleotide sequence: TGCAGTGTCTCGAGAAGCGGCCATTTCCAAGAGACCCAGTACTTC.

This clonotype turned up a few times. V usage is TRBV7-2 and J usage is TRBJ2-7; 15 nucleotides agree with TRBD2. CDR1 and CDR2 from the germline V gene are SGHTA and FQGNSA. The CDR3 loop spans 16 amino acids. V shed 5 bases and J 6 bases; nucleotides not matched to a gene: 8. The CDR3 region has the DNA TGTGCCAGCAGCCCCTGGACTAGCGGGAGGGCCGGCGAGCAGTACTTC. Translated: CASSPWTSGRAGEQYF. The whole variable domain, filled in from reference TRBV7-2 and TRBJ2-7, reads GAGVSQSPSNKVTEKGKDVELRCDPISGHTALYWYRQSLGQGLEFLIYFQGNSAPDKSGLPSDRFSAERTGGSVSTLTIQRTQQEDSAVYLCASSPWTSGRAGEQYFGPGTRLTVT.

CDR3 bases: TGTGCCAGCAGTTACTCGGGACCCCCCAAGGAAAAACTGTTTTTT. Protein sequence: CASSYSGPPKEKLFF. This chain connects TRBV6-5 to TRBJ1-4; perhaps TRBD1 as D (5 bases). Germline V CDR1 and CDR2: MNHEY, SVGAGI. Trimming cost V 0 bases and J 8 bases, with 13 bases left between them. This CDR3 is built from 15 residues.

The chain recombines TRBV5-5 with TRBJ2-4; no clear D gene. V gave up 1 base and J gave up 1 base, with 12 bases separating them. The germline V gene encodes CDR1 SGHKS and CDR2 YYEKEE (reference sequence). There are 16 residues in the CDR3. The CDR3 nucleotides are TGTGCCAGCAGCTTGCTTGAAAGGGCGGCCAAAAACATTCAGTACTTC. It encodes CASSLLERAAKNIQYF.

This clonotype came up a few times. The rearrangement uses TRBV2 and TRBJ2-7; 7 nucleotides line up with TRBD2. The V and J ends lost 3 bases and 0 bases, in that order; junction bases with no gene match: 5. Per germline, CDR1 SNHLY and CDR2 FYNNEI. The CDR3 totals 15 residues. The CDR3: CASSDRAGNSYEQYF. Here the CDR3 DNA reads TGTGCCAGCAGTGACAGAGCGGGAAACTCCTACGAGCAGTACTTC.

Turning to this clonotype: The conserved final phenylalanine or tryptophan is absent from the CDR3, which likely points to a read error. The J gene is TRBJ1-2, the V gene TRBV29-1, with D uncertain. Germline V gives CDR1 SQVTM, CDR2 ANQGSEA. V gave up 1 base and J gave up 1 base, with 13 bases separating them. This CDR3 spans 15 amino acids. Here the CDR3 reads CSVEARPRNNYGYTL. Here the CDR3 DNA reads TGCAGCGTTGAAGCCCGACCCAGGAATAACTATGGCTACACCCTC.

The chain joins TRBV30 to TRBJ1-1; no firm D call. This CDR3 has 15 amino acids. Trimming removed 1 base at V and 3 bases at J, with 15 bases between. Per the germline V gene, CDR1 is GTSNPN and CDR2 is SVGIG (reference sequence). DNA for the CDR3: TGTGCCTGGAGTGGGTCTGCGGGTCACTACACTGAAGCTTTCTTT. Protein product: CAWSGSAGHYTEAFF.

The chain joins TRBV20-1 to TRBJ1-3; no clear D gene. The CDR3 loop spans 14 amino acids. CDR1 and CDR2 from the germline V gene are DFQATT and SNEGSKA (reference sequence). The germline V and J ends were trimmed by 0 bases and 2 bases, with 8 bases remaining between them. The CDR3 reads CSAREGIAGNTIYF. In nucleotides, the CDR3 is TGCAGTGCTAGAGAGGGCATCGCTGGAAACACCATATATTTT.

This clonotype was counted a single time. This chain joins TRBV24-1 and TRBJ2-2, with 7 nucleotides matching TRBD1. The CDR3 is made up of 15 amino acids. The junction had 2 bases not matched to a gene; V was cut back by 1 base and J by 4 bases. Germline V gene data show CDR1 as KGHDR and CDR2 as SFDVKD. CDR3 in amino acids: CATSDFEGATGELFF. CDR3 sequence (DNA): TGTGCCACCAGTGATTTCGAGGGGGCCACCGGGGAGCTGTTTTTT.

This clonotype turned up a few times. The chain is built from TRBV10-3 and TRBJ2-3, with a tentative D call TRBD1 (5 bases). Trimming removed 4 bases from V and 5 bases from J, with 19 bases in between. The CDR3 is made up of 16 amino acids. CDR1 is ENHRY, CDR2 SYGVKD, per germline. This CDR3 is CAISAAGPIVGDTQYF. CDR3 DNA: TGTGCCATCAGTGCTGCAGGGCCGATTGTGGGAGATACGCAGTATTTT.

The chain couples TRBV28 to TRBJ2-7; no clear D gene. The V end lost 8 bases, the J end lost 3 bases, and 5 bases lay between the germline ends. The CDR3 consists of 10 residues. Germline values: CDR1 MDHEN, CDR2 SYDVKM. CDR3 residues: CASGIYEQYF. CDR3 nucleotide sequence: TGTGCCAGCGGCATCTACGAGCAGTACTTC. The full variable domain, completed using reference TRBV28 and TRBJ2-7, is DVKVTQSSRYLVKRTGEKVFLECVQDMDHENMFWYRQDPGLGLRLIYFSYDVKMKEKGDIPEGYSVSREKKERFSLILESASTNQTSMYLCASGIYEQYFGPGTRLTVT.

The chain combines TRBV20-1 with TRBJ2-3; 10 bases are shared with TRBD2. Germline V gives CDR1 DFQATT, CDR2 SNEGSKA (reference sequence). The junction had 3 bases not matched to a gene; V was cut back by 4 bases and J by 2 bases. This CDR3 spans 14 amino acids. CDR3 sequence (DNA): TGCAGTGCTACTACTAGCGGGAACACAGATACGCAGTATTTT. This sequence encodes CSATTSGNTDTQYF.

In its sample, this clonotype was seen a few times. This chain joins TRBV20-1 and TRBJ1-3; a possible D gene is TRBD1 (6 bases). Germline lookup yields CDR1 DFQATT and CDR2 SNEGSKA (reference sequence). The V end lost 5 bases, the J end lost 1 base, and 15 bases lay between the germline ends. This CDR3 comprises 15 residues. CDR3 nucleotide sequence: TGCAGTGCTCCGAGGGGGGGGCTTTCTGGAAACACCATATATTTT. Translated: CSAPRGGLSGNTIYF.

In this sample, this clonotype turned up a few times. The V gene is TRBV24-1, the J gene TRBJ2-1; 9 bases fit TRBD1. The CDR3 runs to 14 residues. Trimming cost V 5 bases and J 8 bases; bases outside gene matches: 6. Germline CDR1 is KGHDR and CDR2 is SFDVKD. The CDR3 DNA follows: TGTGCCACCAGTGCTTGGACAGGGGTGGATGAGCAGTTCTTC. Translated: CATSAWTGVDEQFF.

This chain connects TRBV29-1 to TRBJ2-7; TRBD2 might be the D (5 bases). This CDR3 is 14 amino acids long. Trimming took off 6 bases at V and 0 bases at J, with 15 bases between the two ends. Germline V gene data show CDR1 as SQVTM and CDR2 as ANQGSEA. The CDR3 DNA is TGCAGCGTGCAGAAAACGGGGAGCTCCTACGAGCAGTACTTC. It translates to CSVQKTGSSYEQYF.